A single sample is the source of the 26 T cell receptor beta chains below, sequenced in a study of T cells after yellow fever vaccination. MiXCR, applied by TCRdb to the 5' RACE reads, yields one record per CDR3 protein. The sample shows 150,000 to 200,000 distinct CDR3 sequences, 11% of them seen only once. The sample was CD8+ T cells sorted from PBMCs, taken 15 days after the yellow fever booster vaccination. The receptors were sampled from a man aged 18 to 35 who received the YFV17D yellow fever vaccine.

V is TRBV11-2 and J is TRBJ2-3, with no clear D. The CDR3 has 13 residues. Trimming took off 3 bases at V and 4 bases at J, with 8 bases between the two ends. Germline V gene data show CDR1 as SGHAT and CDR2 as FQNNGV. The CDR3 region is CASSLDVPDTQYF. The DNA of the CDR3 is TGTGCCAGCAGCTTGGATGTCCCAGATACGCAGTATTTT.

This chain uses TRBV4-3 with TRBJ1-6; D is uncertain. Germline V CDR1 and CDR2: LGHNA, YSLEER. V lost 0 bases to trimming and J lost 6 bases, with 6 bases between them. CDR3 length: 14 residues. The CDR3 DNA sequence: TGCGCCAGCAGCCAAGATGACGCTAATTCACCCCTCCACTTT. It yields the protein CASSQDDANSPLHF.

The chain has TRBV4-1 and TRBJ1-6; no clear D gene. Trimming left V 1 base short and J 6 bases short, with 7 bases between. CDR1 and CDR2 from the germline V gene are MGHRA and YSYEKL. This CDR3 comprises 14 residues. The CDR3 DNA follows: TGCGCCAGCAGCCAAGGAGGGCTTAATTCACCCCTCCACTTT. It codes for CASSQGGLNSPLHF.

The chain couples TRBV6-5 to TRBJ2-5; D possibly corresponds to TRBD2 (6 bases). CDR1 is MNHEY and CDR2 is SVGAGI in the germline V gene. The length of the CDR3 is 16 residues. V lost 0 bases to trimming and J lost 3 bases, with 14 bases between them. The CDR3 sequence: CASSYSAGTWEETQYF. The CDR3 region has the DNA TGTGCCAGCAGTTACTCGGCGGGGACGTGGGAAGAGACCCAGTACTTC.

The rearrangement joins TRBV3-1 to TRBJ2-4; 7 bases line up with TRBD1. The germline V gene has CDR1 LGHDT and CDR2 YNNKEL (reference sequence). V lost 1 base to trimming and J lost 2 bases; unmatched junction nucleotides: 14. The CDR3 is 19 amino acids. DNA of the CDR3: TGTGCCAGCAGCCAAGCCATCGCGAACAGGGGTGGGACCAAAAACATTCAGTACTTC. Protein sequence: CASSQAIANRGGTKNIQYF.

The chain is built from TRBV6-5 and TRBJ2-5, with 9 nucleotides matching TRBD2. The CDR3 has 20 residues. V dropped 2 bases and J dropped 4; count of bases not matched to a gene: 20. CDR1 MNHEY and CDR2 SVGAGI come from the germline V gene. DNA of the CDR3: TGTGCCAGCAGTTACGGGTCGCCTAGCGGGGCCCCCCGGGAAGGAGAGACCCAGTACTTC. It is translated as CASSYGSPSGAPREGETQYF.

This chain joins TRBV6-5 and TRBJ2-7; the match to TRBD1 covers 9 bases. This CDR3 is built from 14 residues. Germline CDR1 is MNHEY and CDR2 is SVGAGI. V dropped 5 bases and J dropped 4; count of bases not matched to a gene: 6. CDR3 sequence reads: CASSTGDRDYEQYF. CDR3 DNA: TGTGCCAGCAGTACAGGGGACAGGGATTACGAGCAGTACTTC.

The chain uses TRBV7-9 and TRBJ1-4; the D is unclear. Germline V gene sequence: CDR1 SEHNR, CDR2 FQNEAQ (reference sequence). V lost 1 base and J 9 bases, leaving 6 bases between the germline ends. CDR3 length equals 12 residues. The CDR3 spells CASSLVTKKLFF. For the CDR3, the DNA is TGTGCCAGCAGCTTAGTAACGAAAAAACTGTTTTTT.

The genes are TRBV20-1 and TRBJ1-2, with no clear D. The CDR3 sequence is 9 residues long. From germline, CDR1 is DFQATT and CDR2 SNEGSKA (reference sequence). The V gene lost 5 bases and the J gene lost 8 bases, with 6 bases spanning the gap. In nucleotides, the CDR3 is TGCAGTGCTGCGGGAGGCTACACCTTC. Translating it yields CSAAGGYTF.

V gene TRBV27 combines with J gene TRBJ2-7; D is undetermined. This CDR3 comprises 13 residues. V lost 5 bases and J lost 0, with 8 bases in between. CDR1 is MNHEY and CDR2 is SMNVEV in the germline V gene (reference sequence). CDR3 in DNA: TGTGCCAGCAGTCTAAAAAGCTCCTACGAGCAGTACTTC. Its protein is CASSLKSSYEQYF.

This clonotype came up once. V usage is TRBV6-5 and J usage is TRBJ2-7; perhaps TRBD1 as D (6 bases). Per germline, CDR1 MNHEY and CDR2 SVGAGI. Trimming cost V 6 bases and J 2 bases, with 17 bases left between them. CDR3 length: 15 residues. Here the CDR3 DNA reads TGTGCCAGCAGCCTACAGGGAGCATGGGCCTACGAGCAGTACTTC. It codes for CASSLQGAWAYEQYF.

This chain connects TRBV6-6 to TRBJ1-1, with D unresolved. CDR1 and CDR2 from the germline V gene are MNHNY and SVGAGI (reference sequence). V dropped 5 bases and J dropped 1 base, with 8 bases sitting between them. This CDR3 has 13 amino acids. The CDR3, as DNA: TGTGCCAGCAGTAGCTCAGAGAACACTGAAGCTTTCTTT. This sequence encodes CASSSSENTEAFF.

This clonotype came up many times. The chain is built from TRBV7-9 and TRBJ2-5; 7 bases are shared with TRBD1. Germline V lookup: CDR1 SEHNR, CDR2 FQNEAQ (reference sequence). This CDR3 has 14 residues. Trimming cost V 4 bases and J 4 bases; bases outside gene matches: 6. The CDR3, as DNA: TGTGCCAGCAGCTCGACAGGGTCGGGAGAGACCCAGTACTTC. As protein: CASSSTGSGETQYF.

This clonotype was counted between two and nine times. The rearrangement joins TRBV7-3 to TRBJ2-3; possible D gene TRBD2, 6 bases. The germline V gene has CDR1 SGHTA and CDR2 FQGTGA. The CDR3 loop spans 16 amino acids. Trimming removed 2 bases at V and 2 bases at J, with 14 bases between. CDR3: CASSLGISGDTDTQYF. The DNA of the CDR3 is TGTGCCAGCAGCTTAGGTATCTCGGGAGACACAGATACGCAGTATTTT.

This clonotype was counted many times. The V call is TRBV6-2 or TRBV6-3, the J call TRBJ2-1; D is possibly TRBD1 or TRBD2 (5 bases each). V lost 0 bases and J lost 6, with 15 bases in between. CDR1 is MNHEY and CDR2 is SVGEGT in the germline V gene. The CDR3 runs 16 residues. CDR3 protein: CASSYSTGTTTNEQFF. The CDR3 DNA sequence: TGTGCCAGCAGTTACTCAACCGGGACCACCACCAATGAGCAGTTCTTC.

The chain carries TRBV7-6 and TRBJ2-7; D is perhaps TRBD1 or TRBD2 (6 bases each). The V and J ends lost 2 bases and 6 bases respectively, with 14 bases between them. Germline CDR1 is SGHVS and CDR2 is FNYEAQ. The CDR3 loop spans 14 amino acids. The CDR3 nucleotides read TGTGCCAGCAGCTTAACGGGGGAAGGGGGCGAGCAGTACTTC. Encoded protein: CASSLTGEGGEQYF.

The rearrangement links TRBV9 to TRBJ2-1, with 10 bases fitting TRBD2. Germline V CDR1 and CDR2: SGDLS, YYNGEE. The CDR3 is 16 residues long. The ends lost 4 bases at V and 7 bases at J; junction bases unmatched: 11. The CDR3 protein is CASSSPTSGPGNEQFF. CDR3 in DNA: TGTGCCAGCAGCTCGCCGACTAGCGGGCCCGGGAATGAGCAGTTCTTC.

J is TRBJ1-5 and V is TRBV4-3, with D perhaps matching TRBD1 (5 bases). Germline loops: CDR1 LGHNA, CDR2 YSLEER. CDR3 length equals 16 residues. V lost 0 bases to trimming and J lost 5 bases, with 14 bases between them. CDR3 residues: CASSQDRRGRDQPQHF. Here the CDR3 DNA reads TGCGCCAGCAGCCAAGATCGAAGGGGCCGCGATCAGCCCCAGCATTTT.

The table lists this clonotype with a few counts. V is TRBV18 and J is TRBJ2-7; D is undetermined. The CDR3 has 14 amino acids. V lost 2 bases and J lost 0, with 8 bases in between. CDR1 KGHSH and CDR2 LQKENI come from the germline V gene. DNA for the CDR3: TGTGCCAGCTCACCAGGGCCGAGCTCCTACGAGCAGTACGTC. Residues: CASSPGPSSYEQYV.

This clonotype was detected only a few times. V usage is TRBV9 and J usage is TRBJ2-5; 7 bases fit TRBD2. CDR1 and CDR2 from the germline V gene are SGDLS and YYNGEE. CDR3 length equals 14 residues. V shed 3 bases, J shed 5 bases, and the junction held 7 bases outside the gene matches. In DNA, the CDR3 is TGTGCCAGCAGCGGCCCTAGCGGAAGGGAGACCCAGTACTTC. Its protein is CASSGPSGRETQYF.

The genes are TRBV6-1 and TRBJ2-3, with TRBD2 matching over 7 bases. Trimming at V came to 5 bases and at J to 4 bases, leaving 6 bases not matched to a gene. Germline CDR1 MNHNS, CDR2 SASEGT. The CDR3 is made up of 14 amino acids. CDR3 region: CASSHWGGADTQYF. In nucleotides, the CDR3 is TGTGCCAGCAGTCACTGGGGGGGGGCAGATACGCAGTATTTT.

This clonotype was found a few times. CDR3 nucleotides: TGTGCCACCAGTGATCGAGAAGGGGGCGGCGAGAACTATGGCTACACCTTC. It encodes CATSDREGGGENYGYTF. The chain carries TRBV24-1 and TRBJ1-2; 7 nucleotides line up with TRBD1. The CDR3 is made up of 17 amino acids. Germline lookup yields CDR1 KGHDR and CDR2 SFDVKD. V trimming: 3 bases; J trimming: 2 bases; junction bases outside the gene matches: 11.

The CDR3 nucleotides read TGTGCCAGCAGCTTGGGGGGGGCCAGATACAATGAGCAGTTCTTC. This sequence encodes CASSLGGARYNEQFF. The chain recombines TRBV7-3 with TRBJ2-1; maybe TRBD2 (7 bases). Germline-derived CDR1 and CDR2 are SGHTA and FQGTGA. The V gene lost 3 bases and the J gene lost 4 bases, with 13 bases spanning the gap. The CDR3 has 15 amino acids.

The chain joins TRBV10-3 to TRBJ1-1, with D unclear. The CDR3 sequence is 15 residues long. Germline CDR1 reads ENHRY; CDR2 reads SYGVKD. V was pared by 4 bases and J by 0 bases, with 12 bases between. CDR3 sequence: CAISAGGGMNTEAFF. CDR3 DNA: TGTGCCATCAGTGCAGGAGGAGGAATGAACACTGAAGCTTTCTTT.

The V gene is TRBV28, the J gene TRBJ2-3; 16 bases align to TRBD2. Germline values: CDR1 MDHEN, CDR2 SYDVKM. V was pared by 5 bases and J by 5 bases, with 7 bases of the junction left unmatched. The CDR3 runs 17 residues. CDR3: CASSDGTSGGAIDTQYF. The DNA for the CDR3 is TGTGCCAGCAGTGACGGGACTAGCGGGGGGGCCATAGATACGCAGTATTTT.

This clonotype was picked up many times. This chain joins TRBV4-1 and TRBJ1-3; D gene ambiguous. CDR1 is MGHRA, CDR2 YSYEKL, per germline. The CDR3 consists of 15 residues. V was clipped by 1 base and J by 8 bases, with 15 bases between them. DNA for the CDR3: TGCGCCAGCAGCCAAGCGGTTTCGATCGGTGACACCATATATTTT. It specifies CASSQAVSIGDTIYF.